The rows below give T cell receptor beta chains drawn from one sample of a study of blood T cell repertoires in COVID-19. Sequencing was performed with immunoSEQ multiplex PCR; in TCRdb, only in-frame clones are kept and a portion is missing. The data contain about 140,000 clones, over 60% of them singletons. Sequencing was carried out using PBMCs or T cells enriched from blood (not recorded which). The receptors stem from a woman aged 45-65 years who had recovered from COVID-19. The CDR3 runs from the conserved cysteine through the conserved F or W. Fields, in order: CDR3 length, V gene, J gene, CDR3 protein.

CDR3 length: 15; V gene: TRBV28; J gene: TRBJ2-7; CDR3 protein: CASSKAGVGVGEQYF
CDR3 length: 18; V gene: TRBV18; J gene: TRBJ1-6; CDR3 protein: CASSPRTGGDSYNSPLHF
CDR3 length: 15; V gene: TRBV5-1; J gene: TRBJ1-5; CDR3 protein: CASSLGGGEGQPQHF
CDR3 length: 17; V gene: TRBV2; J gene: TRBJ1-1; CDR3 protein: CASSERGTGTMNTEAFF
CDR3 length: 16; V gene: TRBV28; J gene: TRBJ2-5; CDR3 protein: CASSLGHRGPQETQYF
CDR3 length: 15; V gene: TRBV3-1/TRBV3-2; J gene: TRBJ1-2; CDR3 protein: CASSQGKWASIGYTF
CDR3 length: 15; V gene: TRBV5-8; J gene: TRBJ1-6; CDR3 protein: CASSPWQGSNSPLHF
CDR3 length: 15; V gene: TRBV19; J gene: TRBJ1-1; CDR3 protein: CASSMARVANTEAFF
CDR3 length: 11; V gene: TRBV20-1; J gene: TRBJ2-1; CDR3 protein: CSARHINEQFF
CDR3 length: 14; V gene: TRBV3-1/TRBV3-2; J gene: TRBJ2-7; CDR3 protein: CASSPVYETYEQYF
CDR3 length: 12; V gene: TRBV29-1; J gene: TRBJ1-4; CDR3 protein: CSVGQGNEKLFF
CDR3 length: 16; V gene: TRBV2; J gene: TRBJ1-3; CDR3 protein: CASNPGQVYSGNTIYF
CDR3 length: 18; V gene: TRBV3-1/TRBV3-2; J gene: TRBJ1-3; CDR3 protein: CASSQERDRGISGNTIYF
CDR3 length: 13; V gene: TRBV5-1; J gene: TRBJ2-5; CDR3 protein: CASSFTGIETQYF
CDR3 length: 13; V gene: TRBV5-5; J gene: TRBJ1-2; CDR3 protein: CASSLPGARGYTF
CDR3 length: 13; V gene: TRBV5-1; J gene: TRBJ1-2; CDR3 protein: CASSEESNYGYTF
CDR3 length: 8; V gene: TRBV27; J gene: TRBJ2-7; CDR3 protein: CALYEQYF
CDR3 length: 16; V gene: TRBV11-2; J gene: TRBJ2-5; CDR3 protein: CASRPGLAGDQETQYF
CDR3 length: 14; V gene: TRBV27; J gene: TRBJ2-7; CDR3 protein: CASSSRARGGEQYF
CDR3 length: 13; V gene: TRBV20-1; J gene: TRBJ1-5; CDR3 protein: CSASRRENQPQHF
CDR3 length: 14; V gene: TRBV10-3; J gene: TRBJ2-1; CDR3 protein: CAIRGAQISNEQFF
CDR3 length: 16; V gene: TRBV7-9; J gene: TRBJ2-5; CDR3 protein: CASSPWTGAIQETQYF
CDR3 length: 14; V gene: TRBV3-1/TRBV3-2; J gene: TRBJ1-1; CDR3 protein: CASSLRGGATEAFF
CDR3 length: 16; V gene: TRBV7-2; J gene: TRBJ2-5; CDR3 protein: CASSSRFSGRGETQYF
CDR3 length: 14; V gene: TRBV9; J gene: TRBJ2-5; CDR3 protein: CASSVGRSQETQYF
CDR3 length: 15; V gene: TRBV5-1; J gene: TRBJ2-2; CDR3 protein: CASSFGTGGSGELFF
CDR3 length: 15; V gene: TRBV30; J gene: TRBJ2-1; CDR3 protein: CAWKHRGGSYNEQFF
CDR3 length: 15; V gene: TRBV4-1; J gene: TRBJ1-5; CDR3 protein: CASSSVVAGNQPQHF
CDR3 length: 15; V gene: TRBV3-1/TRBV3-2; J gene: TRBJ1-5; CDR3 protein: CASSQDSRFNQPQHF
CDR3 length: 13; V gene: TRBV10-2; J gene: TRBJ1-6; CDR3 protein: CASSEGRDSPLHF
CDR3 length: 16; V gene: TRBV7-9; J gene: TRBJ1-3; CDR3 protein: CASSLGQGYSGNTIYF
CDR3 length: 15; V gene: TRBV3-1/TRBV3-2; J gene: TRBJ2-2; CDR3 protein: CASSQVRGPTGELFF
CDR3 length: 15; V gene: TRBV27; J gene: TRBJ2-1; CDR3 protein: CASSSPGAHRDEQFF
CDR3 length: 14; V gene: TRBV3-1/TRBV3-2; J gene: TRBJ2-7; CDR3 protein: CASSRQGLEYEQYF
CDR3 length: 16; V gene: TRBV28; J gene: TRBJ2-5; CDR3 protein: CASSFRLGGVQETQYF
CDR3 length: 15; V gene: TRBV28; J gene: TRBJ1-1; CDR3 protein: CASRPDRGRGTEAFF
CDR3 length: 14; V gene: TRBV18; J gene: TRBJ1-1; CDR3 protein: CASSPGDINTEAFF
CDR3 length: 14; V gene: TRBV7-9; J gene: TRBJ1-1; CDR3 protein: CASSLMQGNTEAFF
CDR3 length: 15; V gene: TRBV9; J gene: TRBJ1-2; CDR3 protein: CASSATTGGVYGYTF
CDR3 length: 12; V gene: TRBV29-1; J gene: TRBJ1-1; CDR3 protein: CSVLDIRTEAFF
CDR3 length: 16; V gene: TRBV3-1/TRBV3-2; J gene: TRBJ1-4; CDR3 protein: CASSHRAGSTNEKLFF
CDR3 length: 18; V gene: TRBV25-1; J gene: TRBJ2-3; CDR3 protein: CASSEGSGGQFSTDTQYF
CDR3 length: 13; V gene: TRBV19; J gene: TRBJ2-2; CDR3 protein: CASSFPGVGELFF
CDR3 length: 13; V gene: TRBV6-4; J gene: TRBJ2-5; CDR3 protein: CASSGQGGETQYF
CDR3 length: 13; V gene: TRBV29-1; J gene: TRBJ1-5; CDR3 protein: CSTREGSGQPQHF
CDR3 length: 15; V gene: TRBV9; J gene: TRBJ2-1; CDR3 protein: CASSVVAGGTNEQFF
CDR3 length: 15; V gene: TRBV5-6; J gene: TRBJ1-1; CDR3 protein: CASSLTGGADTEAFF
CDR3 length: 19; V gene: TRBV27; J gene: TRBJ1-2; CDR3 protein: CASSPTYRGLLRNDYGYTF
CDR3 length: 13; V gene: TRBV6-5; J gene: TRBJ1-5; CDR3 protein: CASTETGGQPQHF
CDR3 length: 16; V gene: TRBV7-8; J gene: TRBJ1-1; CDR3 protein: CASSLAVEASGSEAFF
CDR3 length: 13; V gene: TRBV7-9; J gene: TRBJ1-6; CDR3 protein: CASSLDQFSPLHF
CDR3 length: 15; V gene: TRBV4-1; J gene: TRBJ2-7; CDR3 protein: CASSQQTGTPYEQYF
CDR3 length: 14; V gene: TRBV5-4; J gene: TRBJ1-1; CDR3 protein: CASSLLGGLTEAFF
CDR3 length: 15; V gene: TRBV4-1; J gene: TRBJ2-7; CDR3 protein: CASSPTGQSSYEQYF
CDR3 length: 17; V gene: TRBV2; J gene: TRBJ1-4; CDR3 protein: CASNIPGGGQGGEKLFF
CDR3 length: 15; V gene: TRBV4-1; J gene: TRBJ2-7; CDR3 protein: CASSQTSGSSYEQYF
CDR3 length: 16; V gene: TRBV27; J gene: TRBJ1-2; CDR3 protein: CASSLKGGHYSGGYTF
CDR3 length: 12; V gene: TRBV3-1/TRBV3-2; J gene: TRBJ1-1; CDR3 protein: CASSQTAGAAFF
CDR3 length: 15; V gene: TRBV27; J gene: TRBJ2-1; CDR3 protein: CASLGAGGQVYEQFF
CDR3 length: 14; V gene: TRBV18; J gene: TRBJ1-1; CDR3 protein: CASSPLRGFTEAFF